The text below deals with one T cell receptor beta chain. Antigen unknown. These data originate in a study of cytomegalovirus exposure and HLA in healthy donors. Study findings and constraints: Another analysis was done later, and it associated approximately 15,000 TCR beta sequences with HLA alleles at 0.05 false discovery rate.

With 60 Vbeta and 13 Jbeta primers, the PCR was carried out. Produced via immunoSEQ multiplex PCR; TCRdb's table is partial and in-frame only. The sample yields some 130,000 clones, around 70% seen once. The length of the CDR3 is 15 residues. Germline assignment: CDR1 SGHKS and CDR2 YYEKEE (reference sequence). Sample: PBMCs. This receptor was taken from a male donor in good health and CMV-seronegative. The chain couples TRBV5-5 to TRBJ2-5; TRBD1 agrees at 7 bases. The end of the DNA aligns better with TRBJ2-7, so the J call may be wrong. CDR3 sequence reads: CASSYYRDSYYEQYF. The CDR3 bases are TGTGCCAGCAGCTACTACCGGGACAGCTACTACGAGCAGTACTTC.